Listed below are T cell receptor beta chains from one sample, sequenced in a study of blood T cell repertoires in COVID-19. Profiling relied on immunoSEQ multiplex PCR, and the TCRdb table lists in-frame clones only, not all of them. The table includes some 200,000 clones, approximately 86% detected once. The sample consisted of peripheral blood. The receptors come from a man between 18 and 29 years old with active or convalescent COVID-19. Both conserved end residues are trimmed from each CDR3. Each record gives: J gene, V gene, CDR3 protein.

j_gene: TRBJ2-3; v_gene: TRBV5-1; CDR3aa: ASSWGGDTQY
j_gene: TRBJ2-1; v_gene: TRBV6-2/TRBV6-3; CDR3aa: ASSYGAGVFRDEQF
j_gene: TRBJ2-5; v_gene: TRBV5-6; CDR3aa: ASSLKIHRAKETQY
j_gene: TRBJ2-5; v_gene: TRBV25-1; CDR3aa: ASQSTGGIASQY
j_gene: TRBJ1-1; v_gene: TRBV5-1; CDR3aa: ASSLSLEGTEAF
j_gene: TRBJ1-5; v_gene: TRBV6-1; CDR3aa: ASSDYRGESNQPQH
j_gene: TRBJ1-6; v_gene: TRBV27; CDR3aa: ASSLLGGVGSPLH
j_gene: TRBJ1-4; v_gene: TRBV6-5; CDR3aa: ASSYSTGGREKLF
j_gene: TRBJ1-2; v_gene: TRBV5-6; CDR3aa: ASSFGRSYGYT
j_gene: TRBJ1-1; v_gene: TRBV2; CDR3aa: ASSEFPTGAREAF
j_gene: TRBJ1-5; v_gene: TRBV7-2; CDR3aa: ASSLQGAVTQPQH
j_gene: TRBJ2-1; v_gene: TRBV5-4; CDR3aa: ASSTGLAISYNEQF
j_gene: TRBJ2-2; v_gene: TRBV9; CDR3aa: ASSVAQGMAGELF
j_gene: TRBJ1-2; v_gene: TRBV25-1; CDR3aa: ASSEGGGYGYT
j_gene: TRBJ1-1; v_gene: TRBV15; CDR3aa: ATSRDRGLAEAF
j_gene: TRBJ1-2; v_gene: TRBV28; CDR3aa: ASSLLEGLNYGYT
j_gene: TRBJ2-1; v_gene: TRBV6-4; CDR3aa: ASSERGGAYNEQF
j_gene: TRBJ2-7; v_gene: TRBV5-6; CDR3aa: ASSLTGPAYEQY
j_gene: TRBJ2-5; v_gene: TRBV5-4; CDR3aa: ASSRRALAGRQETQY
j_gene: TRBJ1-2; v_gene: TRBV20-1; CDR3aa: SASDGGSNYGYT
j_gene: TRBJ1-1; v_gene: TRBV28; CDR3aa: ASTAGGTEAF
j_gene: TRBJ2-2; v_gene: TRBV6-4; CDR3aa: ASSESGNTGELF
j_gene: TRBJ2-6; v_gene: TRBV3-1/TRBV3-2; CDR3aa: ASSPSGVGANVLT
j_gene: TRBJ1-5; v_gene: TRBV10-3; CDR3aa: AIGQGGDPQPQH
j_gene: TRBJ1-2; v_gene: TRBV30; CDR3aa: AWTPLPTGAGYT
j_gene: TRBJ1-3; v_gene: TRBV5-1; CDR3aa: ASSLVATSGNTIY
j_gene: TRBJ1-1; v_gene: TRBV19; CDR3aa: ASSPTGVAEAF
j_gene: TRBJ1-2; v_gene: TRBV7-9; CDR3aa: ASSRNGQGAGYGYT
j_gene: TRBJ2-7; v_gene: TRBV6-1; CDR3aa: ASSEGGLATYEQY
j_gene: TRBJ2-1; v_gene: TRBV7-3; CDR3aa: ASSHGLAYNEQF
j_gene: TRBJ2-2; v_gene: TRBV5-1; CDR3aa: ASSLDHQGRTGELF
j_gene: TRBJ2-3; v_gene: TRBV24-1; CDR3aa: ATGILGTDTDTQY
j_gene: TRBJ2-3; v_gene: TRBV27; CDR3aa: ASSSVHLTDTQY
j_gene: TRBJ2-7; v_gene: TRBV5-1; CDR3aa: ASSLDGGRYYEQY
j_gene: TRBJ1-4; v_gene: TRBV19; CDR3aa: ASRTTGTTNEKLF
j_gene: TRBJ1-1; v_gene: TRBV4-1; CDR3aa: ASTRTGTETNTEAF
j_gene: TRBJ1-5; v_gene: TRBV6-5; CDR3aa: ASNRQAGGNQPQH
j_gene: TRBJ2-7; v_gene: TRBV2; CDR3aa: ASRKDRIYEQY
j_gene: TRBJ1-1; v_gene: TRBV3-1/TRBV3-2; CDR3aa: ASITAGEAF
j_gene: TRBJ1-5; v_gene: TRBV18; CDR3aa: ASSPAGGQGQPQH
j_gene: TRBJ1-1; v_gene: TRBV14; CDR3aa: ASSQTGGANGEAF
j_gene: TRBJ1-5; v_gene: TRBV4-1; CDR3aa: ASSQDRVGNQPQH
j_gene: TRBJ1-1; v_gene: TRBV2; CDR3aa: ASSFIPSQEAF
j_gene: TRBJ2-1; v_gene: TRBV30; CDR3aa: AWSVSVEYNEQF
j_gene: TRBJ1-6; v_gene: TRBV19; CDR3aa: ASSPSGNLYNSPLH
j_gene: TRBJ2-7; v_gene: TRBV15; CDR3aa: ATSEGLELEQY
j_gene: TRBJ1-1; v_gene: TRBV28; CDR3aa: ASSSPEAF
j_gene: TRBJ2-1; v_gene: TRBV7-3; CDR3aa: ASSFVPPGLAGPDEQF